The rows below give T cell receptor beta chains drawn from one sample of a study of identical twins. TCRdb re-derived calls from the 5' RACE reads in MiXCR, one entry per CDR3 protein. The sample consists of roughly 500,000 distinct CDR3 sequences, about 20% of them appearing once. This sample was shared with a second study, whose subject was T cells expressing NK-cell markers.

Input material: CD4+ T cells sorted from blood. The origin of the receptors is a woman aged 18-29 years in good health. The CDR3 runs from the conserved cysteine through the conserved F or W.

j_gene,len,v_gene,CDR3aa
TRBJ2-1,15,TRBV7-3,CASSFSGGGDNEQFF
TRBJ2-3,14,TRBV30,CAWSVAATTDTQYF
TRBJ2-5,14,TRBV20-1,CSARKTGGEETQYF
TRBJ1-2,15,TRBV2,CASDRTGRPNYGYTF
TRBJ1-5,16,TRBV20-1,CSASRGGQGASQPQHF
TRBJ2-1,16,TRBV27,CASSPRTSGRVNEQFF
TRBJ2-7,13,TRBV6-2/TRBV6-3,CATRLAGSYEQYF
TRBJ2-3,15,TRBV12-3/TRBV12-4,CASSEWLDSTDTQYF
TRBJ2-3,14,TRBV2,CASSPRTSADTQYF
TRBJ2-1,15,TRBV7-2,CASSLAREPHNEQFF
TRBJ1-5,13,TRBV3-1,CASSGLQGQPQHF
TRBJ1-1,16,TRBV7-3,CASSFARQGVNTEAFF
TRBJ2-1,17,TRBV5-1,CASSEKPVDRNHNEQFF
TRBJ2-7,14,TRBV9,CASTRDTLSYEQYF
TRBJ2-7,14,TRBV5-1,CASSLGGEYYEQYF
TRBJ2-2,15,TRBV24-1,CATSDGKGVTGELFF
TRBJ2-1,12,TRBV3-1,CASSQGSQKQFF
TRBJ2-2,15,TRBV20-1,CSAIHGGRLTGELFF
TRBJ1-1,14,TRBV7-9,CASSFGQGNTEAFF
TRBJ1-6,14,TRBV9,CASSVTNSHSPLHF
TRBJ1-1,17,TRBV6-1,CASRHNPIGQGGTEAFF
TRBJ2-7,13,TRBV20-1,CSAPADRIHEQYF
TRBJ1-1,18,TRBV5-1,CASSSSRSFRDRGTEAFF
TRBJ2-5,14,TRBV7-2,CASSLYGEEMTQYF
TRBJ1-1,14,TRBV20-1,CSASQPGGSTEAFF
TRBJ1-2,13,TRBV20-1,CSATGEGNYGYTF
TRBJ2-5,14,TRBV6-1,CASSTMFTQETQYF
TRBJ2-7,15,TRBV12-3/TRBV12-4,CASSLAGQGLYEQYF
TRBJ2-7,15,TRBV12-3/TRBV12-4,CASSQQRVASYEQYF
TRBJ2-3,17,TRBV28,CASSYPGAGATLHTQYF
TRBJ2-1,12,TRBV10-3,CAIGAVRFEQFF
TRBJ2-7,15,TRBV6-5,CASSSLAGFSYEQYF
TRBJ1-1,14,TRBV12-3/TRBV12-4,CASRPGQVNTEAFF
TRBJ2-4,13,TRBV10-3,CAISGREKNIQYF
TRBJ1-6,13,TRBV29-1,CSVRDTQNSPLHF
TRBJ2-5,16,TRBV6-4,CASSDCKTYSGETQYF
TRBJ2-1,14,TRBV5-1,CASSLRASSNEQFF
TRBJ2-1,14,TRBV4-3,CASSHTDRVNEQFF
TRBJ2-5,13,TRBV7-8,CASSPGTSWAQYF
TRBJ1-1,13,TRBV2,CASSGQRNTEAFF
TRBJ1-1,14,TRBV18,CASSPPGRVSEAFF
TRBJ2-5,13,TRBV10-3,CAISEGREETQYF
TRBJ2-2,13,TRBV7-2,CASRLTNTGELFF
TRBJ1-1,16,TRBV12-3/TRBV12-4,CASSFAVISGWTEAFF
TRBJ2-3,16,TRBV5-1,CASSWGQGGSTDTQYF
TRBJ2-4,14,TRBV7-3,CASSLTGPGNIQYF
TRBJ2-1,18,TRBV28,CASSSVVGGQSSYNEQFF